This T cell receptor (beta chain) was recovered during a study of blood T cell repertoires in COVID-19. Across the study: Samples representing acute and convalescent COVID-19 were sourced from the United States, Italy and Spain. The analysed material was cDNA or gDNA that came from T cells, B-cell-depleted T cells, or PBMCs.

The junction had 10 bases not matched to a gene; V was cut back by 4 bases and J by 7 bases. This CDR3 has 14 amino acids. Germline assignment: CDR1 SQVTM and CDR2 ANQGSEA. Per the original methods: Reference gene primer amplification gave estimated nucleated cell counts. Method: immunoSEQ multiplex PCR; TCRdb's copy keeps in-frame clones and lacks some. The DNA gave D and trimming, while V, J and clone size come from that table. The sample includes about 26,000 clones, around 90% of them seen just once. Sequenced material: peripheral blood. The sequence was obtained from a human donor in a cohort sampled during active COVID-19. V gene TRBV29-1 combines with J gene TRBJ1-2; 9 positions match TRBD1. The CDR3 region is CSVVKGDRVGGYTF. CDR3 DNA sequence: TGCAGCGTTGTGAAAGGGGACAGGGTCGGTGGCTACACCTTC.